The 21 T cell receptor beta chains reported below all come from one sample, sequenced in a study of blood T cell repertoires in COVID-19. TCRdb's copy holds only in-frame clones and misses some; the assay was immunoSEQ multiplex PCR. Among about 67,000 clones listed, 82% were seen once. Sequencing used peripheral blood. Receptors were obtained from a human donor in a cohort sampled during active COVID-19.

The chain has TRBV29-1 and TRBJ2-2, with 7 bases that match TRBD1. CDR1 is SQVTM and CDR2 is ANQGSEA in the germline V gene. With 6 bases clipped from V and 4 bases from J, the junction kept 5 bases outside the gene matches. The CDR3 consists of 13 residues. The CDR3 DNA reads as TGCAGCGTAGACAGGGTAGGCACCGGGGAGCTGTTTTTT. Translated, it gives CSVDRVGTGELFF.

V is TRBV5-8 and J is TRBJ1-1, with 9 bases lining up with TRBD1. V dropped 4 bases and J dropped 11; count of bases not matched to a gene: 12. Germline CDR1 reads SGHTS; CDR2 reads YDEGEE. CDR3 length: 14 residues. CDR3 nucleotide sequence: TGTGCCAGCAGCGCCTGGGGACAGGGAGGTAGTGCTTTCTTT. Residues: CASSAWGQGGSAFF.

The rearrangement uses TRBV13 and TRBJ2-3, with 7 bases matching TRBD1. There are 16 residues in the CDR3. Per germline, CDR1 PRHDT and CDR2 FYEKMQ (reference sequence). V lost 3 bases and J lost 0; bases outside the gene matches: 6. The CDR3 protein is CASSFQTGISTDTQYF. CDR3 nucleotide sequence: TGTGCCAGCAGCTTCCAGACAGGGATAAGCACAGATACGCAGTATTTT.

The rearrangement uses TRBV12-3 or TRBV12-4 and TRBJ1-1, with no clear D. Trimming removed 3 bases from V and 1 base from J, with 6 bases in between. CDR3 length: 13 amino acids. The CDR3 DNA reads TGTGCCAGCAGTTTGCAGGAGAACACTGAAGCTTTCTTT. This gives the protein CASSLQENTEAFF.

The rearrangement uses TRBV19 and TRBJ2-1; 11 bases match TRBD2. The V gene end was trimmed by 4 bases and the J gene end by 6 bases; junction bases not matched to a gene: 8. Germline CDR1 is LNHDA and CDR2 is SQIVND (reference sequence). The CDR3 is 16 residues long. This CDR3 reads CASSTAGSGGGNEQFF. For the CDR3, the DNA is TGTGCCAGTAGTACCGCGGGTAGCGGGGGGGGCAATGAGCAGTTCTTC. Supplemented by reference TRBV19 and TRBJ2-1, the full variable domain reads DGGITQSPKYLFRKEGQNVTLSCEQNLNHDAMYWYRQDPGQGLRLIYYSQIVNDFQKGDIAEGYSVSREKKESFPLTVTSAQKNPTAFYLCASSTAGSGGGNEQFFGPGTRLTVL.

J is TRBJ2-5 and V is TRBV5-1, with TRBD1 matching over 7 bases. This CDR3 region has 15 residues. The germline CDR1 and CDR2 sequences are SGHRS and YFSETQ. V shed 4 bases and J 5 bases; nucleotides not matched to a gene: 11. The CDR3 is CASSPSGGERETQYF. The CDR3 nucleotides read TGCGCCAGCAGCCCCTCAGGGGGTGAGAGGGAGACCCAGTACTTC.

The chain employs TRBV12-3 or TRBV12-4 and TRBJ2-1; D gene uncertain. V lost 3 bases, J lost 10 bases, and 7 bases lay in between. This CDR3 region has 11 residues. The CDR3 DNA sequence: TGTGCCAGCAGTTTCGTCGGGGAGCAGTTCTTC. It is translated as CASSFVGEQFF.

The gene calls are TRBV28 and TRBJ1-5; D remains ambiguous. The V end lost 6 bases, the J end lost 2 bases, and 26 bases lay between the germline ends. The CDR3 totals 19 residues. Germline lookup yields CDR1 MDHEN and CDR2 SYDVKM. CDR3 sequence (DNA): TGTGCCAGCAGCCCCCCCGGCGGATCAATTGTCGGGGGCAATCAGCCCCAGCATTTT. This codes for CASSPPGGSIVGGNQPQHF.

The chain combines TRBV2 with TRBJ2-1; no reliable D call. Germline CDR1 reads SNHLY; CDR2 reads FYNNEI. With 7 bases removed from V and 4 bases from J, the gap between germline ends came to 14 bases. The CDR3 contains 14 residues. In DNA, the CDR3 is TGTGCCAGCACCGCCGGTTTGGTTTACAATGAGCAGTTCTTC. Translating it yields CASTAGLVYNEQFF.

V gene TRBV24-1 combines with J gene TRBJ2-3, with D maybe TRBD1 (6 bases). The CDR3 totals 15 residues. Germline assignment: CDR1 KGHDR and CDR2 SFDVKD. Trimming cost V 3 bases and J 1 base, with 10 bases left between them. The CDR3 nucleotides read TGTGCCACCAGTGATGACACAGGGCGCACAGATACGCAGTATTTT. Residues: CATSDDTGRTDTQYF.

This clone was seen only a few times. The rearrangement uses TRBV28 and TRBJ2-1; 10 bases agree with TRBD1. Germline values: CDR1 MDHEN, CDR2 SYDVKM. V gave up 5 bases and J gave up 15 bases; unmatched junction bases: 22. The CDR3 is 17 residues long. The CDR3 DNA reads TGTGCCAGCAGTGGGGACAGGGGCCTTTTTCAGGTTTCAAAGGGGTTCTTC. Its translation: CASSGDRGLFQVSKGFF.

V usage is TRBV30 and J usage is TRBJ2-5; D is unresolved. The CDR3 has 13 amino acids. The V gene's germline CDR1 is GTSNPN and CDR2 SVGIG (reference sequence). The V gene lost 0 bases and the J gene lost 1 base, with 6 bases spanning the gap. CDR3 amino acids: CAWSVMSQETQYF. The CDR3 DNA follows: TGTGCCTGGAGTGTAATGAGCCAAGAGACCCAGTACTTC.

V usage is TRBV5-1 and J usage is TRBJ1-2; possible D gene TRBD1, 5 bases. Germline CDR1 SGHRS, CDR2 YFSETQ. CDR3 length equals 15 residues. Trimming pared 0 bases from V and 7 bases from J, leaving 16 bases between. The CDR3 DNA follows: TGCGCCAGCAGCTTGGATACGGGGGGTCTAGGTGGCTACACCTTC. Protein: CASSLDTGGLGGYTF.

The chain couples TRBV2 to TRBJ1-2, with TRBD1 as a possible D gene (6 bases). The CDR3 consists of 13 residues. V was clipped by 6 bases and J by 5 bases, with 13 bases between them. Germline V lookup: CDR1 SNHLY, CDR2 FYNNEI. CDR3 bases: TGTGCCAGCAGGCCGGACAGCCCGTATGGCTACACCTTC. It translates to CASRPDSPYGYTF.

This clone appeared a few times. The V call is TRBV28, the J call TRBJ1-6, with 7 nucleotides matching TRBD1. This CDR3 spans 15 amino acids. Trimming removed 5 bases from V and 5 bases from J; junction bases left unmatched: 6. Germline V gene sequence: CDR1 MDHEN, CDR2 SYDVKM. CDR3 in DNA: TGTGCCAGCAGTCCAGGGGGGATAAATAATTCACCCCTCCACTTT. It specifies CASSPGGINNSPLHF.

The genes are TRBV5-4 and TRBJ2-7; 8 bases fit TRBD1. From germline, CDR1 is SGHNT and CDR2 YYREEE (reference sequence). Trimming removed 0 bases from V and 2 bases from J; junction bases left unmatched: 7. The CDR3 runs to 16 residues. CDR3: CASSLGQQGVTYEQYF. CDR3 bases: TGTGCCAGCAGCTTGGGGCAACAGGGGGTAACCTACGAGCAGTACTTC.

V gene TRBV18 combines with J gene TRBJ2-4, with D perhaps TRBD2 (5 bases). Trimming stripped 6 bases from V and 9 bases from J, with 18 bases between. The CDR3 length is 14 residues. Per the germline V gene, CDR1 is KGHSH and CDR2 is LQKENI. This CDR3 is CASSPGGPLGIQYF. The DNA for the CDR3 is TGTGCCAGCTCCCCAGGAGGTCCGCTGGGCATTCAGTACTTC.

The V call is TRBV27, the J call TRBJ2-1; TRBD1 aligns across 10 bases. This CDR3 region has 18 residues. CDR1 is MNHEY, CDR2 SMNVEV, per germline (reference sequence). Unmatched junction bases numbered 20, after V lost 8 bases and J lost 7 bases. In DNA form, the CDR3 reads TGTGCCAGCCGTACCGGGACAGGGGTGGGGCGGGTGAGTAATGAGCAGTTCTTC. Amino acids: CASRTGTGVGRVSNEQFF.

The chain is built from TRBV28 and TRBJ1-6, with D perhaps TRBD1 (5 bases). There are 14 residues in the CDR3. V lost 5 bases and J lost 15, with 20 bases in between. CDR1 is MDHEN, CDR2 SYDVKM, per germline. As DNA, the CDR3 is TGTGCCAGCAGTCGTTCTACACCCCGGACATACCTCCACTTT. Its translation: CASSRSTPRTYLHF. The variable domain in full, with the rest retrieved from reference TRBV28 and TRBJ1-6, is DVKVTQSSRYLVKRTGEKVFLECVQDMDHENMFWYRQDPGLGLRLIYFSYDVKMKEKGDIPEGYSVSREKKERFSLILESASTNQTSMYLCASSRSTPRTYLHFGNGTRLTVT.

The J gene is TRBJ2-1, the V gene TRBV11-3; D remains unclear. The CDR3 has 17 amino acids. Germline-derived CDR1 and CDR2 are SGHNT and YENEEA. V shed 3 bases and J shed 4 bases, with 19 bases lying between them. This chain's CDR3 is CASSFRSGTREYNEQFF. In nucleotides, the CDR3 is TGTGCCAGCAGCTTCCGGTCAGGAACTCGAGAATACAATGAGCAGTTCTTC.

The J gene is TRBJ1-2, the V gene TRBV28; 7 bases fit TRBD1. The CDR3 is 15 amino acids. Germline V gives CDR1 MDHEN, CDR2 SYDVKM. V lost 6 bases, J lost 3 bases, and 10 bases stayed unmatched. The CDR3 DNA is TGTGCCAGCAGAACCTCAGGGGGGACGGACTATGGCTACACCTTC. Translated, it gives CASRTSGGTDYGYTF.